These 10 T cell receptor beta chains were sequenced from one sample in a study of T cell changes during pregnancy in multiple sclerosis. TCRdb's table, derived via immunoSEQ multiplex PCR, lists solely in-frame clones and lacks some. The data show about 59,000 clones, over 90% seen once. Sequencing used CD8+ T cells from peripheral blood mononuclear cells, obtained in the third trimester of pregnancy. The receptors derive from a female donor with multiple sclerosis, enrolled in a pregnancy study.

The J gene is TRBJ2-3, the V gene TRBV7-9; 9 nucleotides align to TRBD1. Germline V gene data show CDR1 as SEHNR and CDR2 as FQNEAQ (reference sequence). The CDR3 loop spans 14 amino acids. V shed 3 bases, J shed 4 bases, and the junction held 2 bases outside the gene matches. The CDR3 sequence is CASSFTGGPDTQYF. CDR3 nucleotides: TGTGCCAGCAGCTTCACAGGGGGCCCAGATACGCAGTATTTT.

The chain employs TRBV6-4 and TRBJ2-3; 7 nucleotides line up with TRBD1. V was pared by 0 bases and J by 4 bases, with 1 base of the junction left unmatched. This CDR3 comprises 14 residues. Looked up from germline, CDR1 is MRHNA and CDR2 is SNTAGT. The CDR3 DNA reads TGTGCCAGCAGTGACTCGCAGGGGGCAGATACGCAGTATTTT. This encodes CASSDSQGADTQYF.

The genes are TRBV5-1 and TRBJ2-2, with 10 bases matching TRBD1. Trimming removed 0 bases from V and 6 bases from J; junction bases left unmatched: 5. The CDR3 runs to 16 residues. The germline CDR1 and CDR2 sequences are SGHRS and YFSETQ. CDR3 nucleotide sequence: TGCGCCAGCAGCTTGGTGGGACAGGGGTACCCCGGGGAGCTGTTTTTT. Residues: CASSLVGQGYPGELFF.

The V call is TRBV4-1, the J call TRBJ2-7; 8 bases match TRBD1. Germline CDR1 MGHRA, CDR2 YSYEKL. V lost 0 bases, J lost 4 bases, and 8 bases stayed unmatched. This CDR3 is 16 amino acids long. The CDR3 region is CASSQEKGQGFYEQYF. CDR3 DNA sequence: TGCGCCAGCAGCCAAGAGAAAGGACAGGGTTTTTACGAGCAGTACTTC.

The V and J genes are TRBV29-1 and TRBJ2-7; D call uncertain. Trimming took off 3 bases at V and 0 bases at J, with 9 bases between the two ends. The CDR3 totals 13 residues. CDR1 and CDR2 (germline): SQVTM, ANQGSEA. CDR3 sequence: CSVEVPSSYEQYF. The CDR3 DNA reads TGCAGCGTTGAGGTTCCGAGCTCCTACGAGCAGTACTTC.

The chain couples TRBV9 to TRBJ2-1; TRBD1 might be the D (6 bases). V was clipped by 6 bases and J by 7 bases, with 17 bases between them. This CDR3 comprises 14 residues. The germline gives CDR1 SGDLS, CDR2 YYNGEE. Here the CDR3 reads CASNKGVAGNEQFF. CDR3 DNA: TGTGCCAGCAACAAGGGGGTGGCCGGGAATGAGCAGTTCTTC.

This clone has just one count. The chain links TRBV14 to TRBJ2-7, with D unclear. This CDR3 spans 14 amino acids. Germline CDR1 SGHDN, CDR2 FVKESK. V was trimmed by 1 base and J by 5 bases, leaving 12 bases between them. Here the CDR3 DNA reads TGTGCCAGCAGCCAAGGGCCCTCGATCAACGAGCAGTACTTC. This codes for CASSQGPSINEQYF.

The J gene is TRBJ2-2, the V gene TRBV27; 9 bases match TRBD1. The CDR3 loop spans 16 amino acids. Germline V lookup: CDR1 MNHEY, CDR2 SMNVEV (reference sequence). With 4 bases clipped from V and 6 bases from J, the junction kept 9 bases outside the gene matches. The CDR3 reads CASSSGTGLGSGELFF. The CDR3 DNA reads TGTGCCAGCAGTTCCGGGACAGGGTTGGGTTCCGGGGAGCTGTTTTTT.

The V and J genes are TRBV29-1 and TRBJ1-2; 9 bases match TRBD1. Trimming removed 5 bases from V and 5 bases from J; junction bases left unmatched: 9. There are 14 residues in the CDR3. Germline-derived CDR1 and CDR2 are SQVTM and ANQGSEA. CDR3 sequence (DNA): TGCAGCGTTCAGTTAGTTGGACAGGGGTATGGCTACACCTTC. Residues: CSVQLVGQGYGYTF.

This chain links TRBV11-1 with TRBJ2-7; no clear D gene. V lost 3 bases and J 5 bases, leaving 11 bases between the germline ends. This CDR3 has 13 residues. Germline CDR1 and CDR2: SGHAT and FQDESV (reference sequence). The DNA for the CDR3 is TGTGCCAGCAGCTTCTGGCGGATTAACGAGCAGTACTTC. As protein: CASSFWRINEQYF.